This TCR beta chain was profiled in a study of metastatic and nonmetastatic thyroid tumors. Across the study: Where malignant and benign thyroid patients were concerned, repertoires were compared across blood and tumor or nodule tissue.

Original data processing: For papillary thyroid cancer, a distant-metastasis classifier was constructed from CDR3 differences observed across clinicopathological groups. TCRdb re-called the PCR reads through MiXCR. The V and J calls reflect TCRdb's pipeline rather than the authors' work. This sample yields approximately 11,000 clones, of which 27% are seen a single time; roughly a fifth belongs to the top ten. This clone was detected a few times. Before thyroid surgery, none of the patients had received any treatment. The CDR3 has 15 residues. Germline V gene data show CDR1 as SGHRS and CDR2 as YFSETQ. Trimming took 4 bases from V and 5 from J, leaving 13 bases between them.

This TCR was recovered from a male donor with papillary thyroid cancer or a benign thyroid nodule (not recorded which). Some clones in this sample may be carry-over from other donors' samples. Sequencing was done on a sample of adjacent normal tissue. The chain joins TRBV5-1 to TRBJ1-6, with D tentatively TRBD1 (6 bases). The CDR3 DNA is TGCGCCAGCAGCCCTACAGGGACCCATAATTCACCCCTCCACTTT. Translated, it gives CASSPTGTHNSPLHF.